A single sample is the source of the 3 T cell receptor beta chains below, sequenced in a study of shared clonotypes between healthy human individuals. Sequencing was performed with immunoSEQ multiplex PCR; in TCRdb, only in-frame clones are kept and a portion is missing. This sample has 950,000 to 1,100,000 clones, with 75% found just once. Sequenced input: memory CD4+ T cells sorted from blood. This sample's subset: CD45RA-negative fraction. All receptors derive from a man younger than 30 in good health.

This clone was seen only once. The chain links TRBV6-1 to TRBJ2-3; 10 bases agree with TRBD2. V gave up 7 bases and J gave up 3 bases; unmatched junction bases: 4. Per the germline V gene, CDR1 is MNHNS and CDR2 is SASEGT. CDR3 length equals 14 residues. The CDR3 here is CASIAGGQTDTQYF. CDR3 DNA: TGTGCCAGCATAGCGGGAGGCCAGACAGATACGCAGTATTTT.

The rearrangement joins TRBV5-4 to TRBJ2-6; 12 bases fit TRBD1. V lost 4 bases to trimming and J lost 0 bases; unmatched junction nucleotides: 5. The CDR3 runs to 18 residues. Germline V lookup: CDR1 SGHNT, CDR2 YYREEE (reference sequence). The CDR3 bases are TGTGCCAGCAGCCGGGGACAGGGGGCACCCTCTGGGGCCAACGTCCTGACTTTC. Its translation: CASSRGQGAPSGANVLTF.

J is TRBJ1-2 and V is TRBV7-2; 7 positions match TRBD1. The CDR3 loop spans 15 amino acids. CDR1 is SGHTA and CDR2 is FQGNSA in the germline V gene. V was pared by 4 bases and J by 6 bases, with 11 bases of the junction left unmatched. The CDR3 bases are TGTGCCAGCAGCTCATCACCCGACAGGGCGCATGGCTACACCTTC. Translated, it gives CASSSSPDRAHGYTF.